Presented here are 7 T cell receptor beta chains from one specimen sequenced in a study of blood T cell repertoires in COVID-19. The table came from immunoSEQ multiplex PCR; TCRdb's copy has only in-frame clones and leaves some out. This sample carries over 100,000 clones, roughly 79% of them seen once, and the ten largest clones take over 7.5%. Sequencing was performed on peripheral blood. These receptors were collected from a woman aged 55-69 years with active or convalescent COVID-19.

The chain couples TRBV6-5 to TRBJ2-2, with TRBD1 matching over 7 bases. The CDR3 has 14 residues. Per the germline V gene, CDR1 is MNHEY and CDR2 is SVGAGI. V lost 9 bases to trimming and J lost 2 bases; unmatched junction nucleotides: 6. The CDR3: CASRRGPNTGELFF. The CDR3 bases are TGTGCCAGTCGAAGGGGGCCCAACACCGGGGAGCTGTTTTTT.

The chain joins TRBV7-2 to TRBJ1-1; tentative D call: TRBD1 (5 bases). V was clipped by 6 bases and J by 10 bases, with 18 bases between them. CDR1 is SGHTA, CDR2 FQGNSA, per germline. This CDR3 is 13 amino acids long. The CDR3 here is CASRPSPSGGAFF. The CDR3 DNA sequence: TGTGCCAGCAGACCATCCCCCAGCGGGGGAGCTTTCTTT.

The sample holds one count of this clone. The chain is built from TRBV7-3 and TRBJ1-1; a possible D gene is TRBD1 (6 bases). Germline V gene sequence: CDR1 SGHTA, CDR2 FQGTGA. This CDR3 is 14 amino acids long. The V end lost 2 bases, the J end lost 1 base, and 8 bases lay between the germline ends. CDR3 sequence (DNA): TGTGCCAGCAGCTTAGGCAGGGGGAACACTGAAGCTTTCTTT. It yields the protein CASSLGRGNTEAFF.

The V gene is TRBV6-4, the J gene TRBJ1-1; no reliable D call. The CDR3 covers 15 residues. Germline lookup yields CDR1 MRHNA and CDR2 SNTAGT. V was shortened by 6 bases and J by 1 base, with 15 bases between the two germline ends. The CDR3 spells CASSLMEEANTEAFF. CDR3 in DNA: TGTGCCAGCAGCCTGATGGAGGAGGCGAACACTGAAGCTTTCTTT.

The chain carries TRBV10-3 and TRBJ2-2; 7 bases fit TRBD2. CDR1 and CDR2 (germline): ENHRY, SYGVKD. J lost 4 bases, V lost 5 bases, and 4 bases had no gene match. There are 14 residues in the CDR3. The CDR3 DNA is TGTGCCATCAGTCCGAGCGGGGTCACCGGGGAGCTGTTTTTT. Translation: CAISPSGVTGELFF.

This rearrangement joins TRBV5-4 to TRBJ2-3; tentatively, D is TRBD2 (6 bases). The CDR3 extends over 15 amino acids. CDR1 and CDR2 from the germline V gene are SGHNT and YYREEE (reference sequence). With 5 bases removed from V and 2 bases from J, the gap between germline ends came to 15 bases. DNA of the CDR3: TGTGCCAGCAGGAATGAGGCGGGGTCCACAGATACGCAGTATTTT. Translation: CASRNEAGSTDTQYF.

The V and J genes are TRBV6-1 and TRBJ1-2; 11 positions match TRBD1. Germline trimming cut 3 bases from V and 4 bases from J; bases unmatched to any gene: 4. CDR1 is MNHNS and CDR2 is SASEGT in the germline V gene. The CDR3 runs 15 residues. The CDR3 spells CASSDGTGGSYGYTF. The CDR3 nucleotides read TGTGCCAGCAGTGACGGGACAGGGGGAAGCTATGGCTACACCTTC.